The 2 T cell receptor beta chains in this list originate from one sample, sequenced in a study of T cells in Graves' hyperthyroidism and ophthalmopathy. The source material, RNA transcripts, was used to amplify TCR beta CDR3 regions. The HTBI primer set served for first-round RT-PCR of the TCR CDR3. TCRdb re-called the multiplex PCR reads with MiXCR, one entry per CDR3 protein. The sample consists of about 720,000 distinct CDR3 sequences, approximately 18% of them appearing once. What was sequenced was blood. The receptors stem from a woman between 50 and 59 years old with Graves' hyperthyroidism that later progressed to Graves' ophthalmopathy.

With regard to this clonotype: This may be a read error, as it is one base from a much larger clone. The J gene is TRBJ2-3, the V gene TRBV5-1; D is perhaps TRBD1 (6 bases). V was pared by 1 base and J by 9 bases, with 18 bases between. Germline assignment: CDR1 SGHRS and CDR2 YFSETQ. This CDR3 region has 15 residues. Written as DNA, the CDR3 is TGCGCCAGCAGCTTGACAGGGCGAAGACAGATAACGCAGTATTTT. Encoded protein: CASSLTGRRQITQYF.

This clonotype was observed at least ten times. The V call is TRBV5-5, the J call TRBJ1-5; 10 nucleotides line up with TRBD1. The CDR3 is made up of 15 amino acids. Trimming at V came to 4 bases and at J to 5 bases, leaving 6 bases not matched to a gene. Germline lookup yields CDR1 SGHKS and CDR2 YYEKEE (reference sequence). CDR3 sequence: CASSDTTGGYQPQHF. The CDR3 region has the DNA TGTGCCAGCAGCGACACGACAGGGGGCTATCAGCCCCAGCATTTT.